Below, 22 T cell receptor beta chains from the same sample are listed, as sequenced in a study of cytomegalovirus exposure and HLA in healthy donors. PCR amplification relied on 60 Vbeta primers (plus 13 Jbeta primers). The assay was immunoSEQ multiplex PCR, and TCRdb's table has in-frame clones only and misses some. This sample has approximately 210,000 clones, with about four fifths found just once. Material for sequencing was PBMCs. The receptors were sampled from a woman aged 45 to 65 in good health and CMV-seronegative.

The chain has TRBV6-6 and TRBJ2-5, with a possible D match to TRBD2 (5 bases). The germline V gene has CDR1 MNHNY and CDR2 SVGAGI (reference sequence). Trimming took 6 bases from V and 1 from J, leaving 12 bases between them. The CDR3 covers 14 residues. The CDR3 nucleotides are TGTGCCAGCAGGCCGGACTTAGCCCAAGAGACCCAGTACTTC. Protein sequence: CASRPDLAQETQYF.

V is TRBV7-9 and J is TRBJ1-4; weak D call: TRBD1 (5 bases). Germline V gene data show CDR1 as SEHNR and CDR2 as FQNEAQ (reference sequence). The V end lost 4 bases, the J end lost 5 bases, and 17 bases lay between the germline ends. This CDR3 has 16 residues. DNA of the CDR3: TGTGCCAGCAGCTCAACCGGGGGGAGGCCAAATGAAAAACTGTTTTTT. It is translated as CASSSTGGRPNEKLFF.

The chain couples TRBV27 to TRBJ2-1; possible D gene TRBD2, 5 bases. V was trimmed by 5 bases and J by 3 bases, leaving 8 bases between them. CDR1 is MNHEY, CDR2 SMNVEV, per germline (reference sequence). This CDR3 is 13 amino acids long. CDR3: CASSGTSYNEQFF. For the CDR3, the DNA is TGTGCCAGCAGTGGAACTAGCTACAATGAGCAGTTCTTC.

This clone has only a few counts. This chain uses TRBV2 with TRBJ1-3; 7 bases fit TRBD1. This CDR3 has 15 amino acids. CDR1 is SNHLY and CDR2 is FYNNEI in the germline V gene. V lost 5 bases to trimming and J lost 0 bases; unmatched junction nucleotides: 4. CDR3 in amino acids: CASSPRDSSGNTIYF. Written as DNA, the CDR3 is TGTGCCAGCAGTCCCCGGGACAGCTCTGGAAACACCATATATTTT.

The chain recombines TRBV11-2 with TRBJ2-7, with TRBD2 identical over 8 bases. Trimming at V came to 1 base and at J to 2 bases, leaving 1 base not matched to a gene. The V gene's germline CDR1 is SGHAT and CDR2 FQNNGV. The CDR3 sequence is 14 residues long. The CDR3, as DNA: TGTGCCAGCAGCTTAGGGCGGGGGGCCTACGAGCAGTACTTC. Translated: CASSLGRGAYEQYF.

V usage is TRBV15 and J usage is TRBJ2-1, with 10 bases identical to TRBD2. The trim removed 2 bases at V and 5 bases at J, leaving 3 bases unmatched. The CDR3 extends over 15 amino acids. In germline, CDR1 is LNHNV, CDR2 YYDKDF (reference sequence). The CDR3 bases are TGTGCCACCAGCAGACTAGCGGGAGCCAACAATGAGCAGTTCTTC. Translation gives CATSRLAGANNEQFF.

The chain joins TRBV5-1 to TRBJ2-1, with a tentative D call TRBD2 (6 bases). CDR3 length: 15 residues. Germline values: CDR1 SGHRS, CDR2 YFSETQ. Trimming pared 4 bases from V and 5 bases from J, leaving 16 bases between. CDR3 sequence (DNA): TGCGCCAGCAGCCGTCTTACTAGCCAAAACAATGAGCAGTTCTTC. Residues: CASSRLTSQNNEQFF.

This chain joins TRBV7-8 and TRBJ2-7; D perhaps matches TRBD2 (6 bases). The CDR3 is 14 amino acids. Germline assignment: CDR1 SGHVS and CDR2 FQNEAQ. Deletions cut 3 bases from V and 2 bases from J, with 11 bases between. The CDR3 here is CASSFGGRPYEQYF. CDR3 nucleotides: TGTGCCAGCAGCTTCGGAGGGAGGCCCTACGAGCAGTACTTC.

The chain uses TRBV28 and TRBJ2-1; 9 bases fit TRBD1. Germline V gene lookup returns CDR1 MDHEN and CDR2 SYDVKM. Losses at the gene ends were 8 bases for V and 6 bases for J; bases not matched to a gene: 8. CDR3 length: 14 residues. This CDR3 reads CASLRDRVGNEQFF. The CDR3 DNA reads TGTGCCAGCCTCCGGGACAGGGTCGGCAATGAGCAGTTCTTC. The full variable domain, rest sourced from reference TRBV28 and TRBJ2-1, is DVKVTQSSRYLVKRTGEKVFLECVQDMDHENMFWYRQDPGLGLRLIYFSYDVKMKEKGDIPEGYSVSREKKERFSLILESASTNQTSMYLCASLRDRVGNEQFFGPGTRLTVL.

V and J are TRBV7-2 and TRBJ2-3; 11 nucleotides agree with TRBD2. V dropped 2 bases and J dropped 9; count of bases not matched to a gene: 13. Germline CDR1 reads SGHTA; CDR2 reads FQGNSA. This CDR3 comprises 17 residues. CDR3: CASSLQASLAGGGTQYF. The DNA of the CDR3 is TGTGCCAGCAGCTTACAGGCTTCGCTAGCGGGGGGTGGGACGCAGTATTTT.

The V call is TRBV12-5, the J call TRBJ1-2; D perhaps matches TRBD1 (6 bases). The CDR3 loop spans 12 amino acids. V was pared by 1 base and J by 12 bases, with 12 bases between. The germline gives CDR1 LGHNT, CDR2 FRNRAP. The CDR3 DNA reads as TGTGCTAGTGGTTTGGAACTACAGGGAAACACCTTC. Protein sequence: CASGLELQGNTF.

The rearrangement uses TRBV6-1 and TRBJ2-3, with 11 positions matching TRBD2. The CDR3 totals 15 residues. Germline-derived CDR1 and CDR2 are MNHNS and SASEGT. V dropped 4 bases and J dropped 2; count of bases not matched to a gene: 2. CDR3 sequence (DNA): TGTGCCAGCAGTGCACTAGCGGGGGTCACAGATACGCAGTATTTT. Protein: CASSALAGVTDTQYF.

The rearrangement links TRBV27 to TRBJ2-5; TRBD1 agrees at 7 bases. CDR1 is MNHEY, CDR2 SMNVEV, per germline (reference sequence). CDR3 size: 14 residues. The V and J ends lost 6 bases and 2 bases, in that order; junction bases with no gene match: 6. CDR3 DNA sequence: TGTGCCAGCAGCTTAAACAGGGGACAAGAGACCCAGTACTTC. Translated, it gives CASSLNRGQETQYF.

Concerning this clone itself: Compared with germline, one end of the junction differs, possibly owing to a read error. This sample also contains other DNA sequences that code for the same CDR3. The CDR3 region is CASSLTANTGELFF. The CDR3 DNA is TGTGCTAGCAGCCTCACAGCGAACACCGGGGAGCTGTTTTTT. The rearrangement joins TRBV7-7 to TRBJ2-2; D is unresolved. In germline, CDR1 is SSHAT, CDR2 FNYEAQ (reference sequence). The CDR3 is 14 amino acids.

J is TRBJ2-7 and V is TRBV11-3; D is uncertain. Between the trimmed V and J ends, which lost 1 base and 7 bases, there was a span of 17 bases. CDR3 length: 15 amino acids. The germline CDR1 and CDR2 sequences are SGHNT and YENEEA. The CDR3 DNA follows: TGTGCCAGCAGCTTAGTCACTCTAGAGCTGTGGGAGCAGTACTTC. Protein: CASSLVTLELWEQYF.

The chain links TRBV5-1 to TRBJ2-5; 9 bases map to TRBD1. The CDR3 length is 15 residues. Germline CDR1 and CDR2: SGHRS and YFSETQ. Germline trimming cut 5 bases from V and 2 bases from J; bases unmatched to any gene: 7. CDR3 protein: CASRDGTGRQETQYF. DNA for the CDR3: TGCGCCAGCAGAGATGGGACAGGGAGACAAGAGACCCAGTACTTC. The whole variable domain, filled in from reference TRBV5-1 and TRBJ2-5, reads KAGVTQTPRYLIKTRGQQVTLSCSPISGHRSVSWYQQTPGQGLQFLFEYFSETQRNKGNFPGRFSGRQFSNSRSEMNVSTLELGDSALYLCASRDGTGRQETQYFGPGTRLLVL.

V gene TRBV5-1 combines with J gene TRBJ2-3; the D gene is possibly TRBD1 (6 bases). CDR3 size: 14 residues. The germline V and J ends were trimmed by 0 bases and 3 bases, with 8 bases remaining between them. CDR1 and CDR2 (germline): SGHRS, YFSETQ. CDR3 in DNA: TGCGCCAGCAGCTTGGAAAGGGGGACAGATACGCAGTATTTT. This sequence encodes CASSLERGTDTQYF. Full variable domain (rest looked up from reference TRBV5-1 and TRBJ2-3): KAGVTQTPRYLIKTRGQQVTLSCSPISGHRSVSWYQQTPGQGLQFLFEYFSETQRNKGNFPGRFSGRQFSNSRSEMNVSTLELGDSALYLCASSLERGTDTQYFGPGTRLTVL.

This clone was picked up a small number of times. V gene TRBV4-3 combines with J gene TRBJ2-1, with 11 bases fitting TRBD2. The CDR3 sequence is 17 residues long. The trim removed 2 bases at V and 9 bases at J, leaving 12 bases unmatched. CDR1 and CDR2 (germline): LGHNA, YSLEER. The CDR3 DNA sequence: TGCGCCAGCAGCCAAAACCGGGCTAGCGGGAGGTCTGGTGAGCAGTTCTTC. This encodes CASSQNRASGRSGEQFF.

The chain combines TRBV6-1 with TRBJ2-3; 9 nucleotides match TRBD2. Germline V gene lookup returns CDR1 MNHNS and CDR2 SASEGT. This CDR3 has 14 amino acids. The ends lost 2 bases at V and 6 bases at J; junction bases unmatched: 3. In DNA, the CDR3 is TGTGCCAGCAGTGAACGGGCGGGGGGGGATACGCAGTATTTT. Translation gives CASSERAGGDTQYF.

The rearrangement joins TRBV11-2 to TRBJ2-5, with 10 bases lining up with TRBD1. CDR1 and CDR2 (germline): SGHAT, FQNNGV. The CDR3 contains 16 residues. Germline trimming cut 1 base from V and 4 bases from J; bases unmatched to any gene: 6. The CDR3 nucleotides are TGTGCCAGCAGCTTAGGTGACAGGGGGCGAGGAGAGACCCAGTACTTC. Translated: CASSLGDRGRGETQYF. Together with reference TRBV11-2 and TRBJ2-5, the CDR3 gives the full variable domain: EAGVAQSPRYKIIEKRQSVAFWCNPISGHATLYWYQQILGQGPKLLIQFQNNGVVDDSQLPKDRFSAERLKGVDSTLKIQPAKLEDSAVYLCASSLGDRGRGETQYFGPGTRLLVL.

The J gene is TRBJ1-2, the V gene TRBV5-1, with 9 bases aligning to TRBD1. The ends lost 4 bases at V and 6 bases at J; junction bases unmatched: 7. Germline V gene sequence: CDR1 SGHRS, CDR2 YFSETQ. This CDR3 comprises 14 residues. The CDR3 reads CASSQQGTGNGYTF. The CDR3, as DNA: TGCGCCAGCAGCCAGCAGGGGACAGGGAATGGCTACACCTTC.

As concerns this clone: The junction shows a germline mismatch at one end, possibly a read error. This sample includes further DNA sequences coding for the same CDR3. The chain links TRBV7-9 to TRBJ1-1, with a weak D call TRBD1 (5 bases). Germline CDR1 reads SEHNR; CDR2 reads FQNEAQ (reference sequence). CDR3 size: 15 residues. The CDR3, as DNA: TGCGCCAGCAGCCCAGAGACAGTTGGGAACACTGAAGCTTTCTTT. Amino acids: CASSPETVGNTEAFF.